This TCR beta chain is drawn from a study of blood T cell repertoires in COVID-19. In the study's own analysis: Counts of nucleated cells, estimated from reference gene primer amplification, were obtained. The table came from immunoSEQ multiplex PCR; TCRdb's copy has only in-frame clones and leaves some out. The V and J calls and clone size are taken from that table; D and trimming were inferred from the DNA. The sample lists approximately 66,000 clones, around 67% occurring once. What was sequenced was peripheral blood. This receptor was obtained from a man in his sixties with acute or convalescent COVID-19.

The CDR3 region has the DNA TGTGCCAGCAGTTCCTTAGCGCGGAACAATGAGCAGTTCTTC. Translating it yields CASSSLARNNEQFF. V is TRBV28 and J is TRBJ2-1, with TRBD2 as a possible D gene (5 bases). Germline CDR1 MDHEN, CDR2 SYDVKM. This CDR3 is built from 14 residues. The V and J ends lost 4 bases and 5 bases respectively, with 12 bases between them. Together with reference TRBV28 and TRBJ2-1, the CDR3 gives the full variable domain: DVKVTQSSRYLVKRTGEKVFLECVQDMDHENMFWYRQDPGLGLRLIYFSYDVKMKEKGDIPEGYSVSREKKERFSLILESASTNQTSMYLCASSSLARNNEQFFGPGTRLTVL.